The source of this T cell receptor beta chain is a study of shared clonotypes between healthy human individuals. Regarding the study as a whole: Richness estimates generally favored naive over memory subsets. The authors expected sequencing depth to affect clonotype sharing among donors.

For this clone: Its antigen is not identified.

The V gene's germline CDR1 is SGHRS and CDR2 YFSETQ. This CDR3 has 18 residues. After removal of 4 bases from V and 7 bases from J, the junction contained 18 bases not matched to a gene. The protocol was immunoSEQ multiplex PCR, while the TCRdb copy is restricted to in-frame clones and leaves out a portion. This repertoire shows some 1,400,000 clones, around 97% found once; its top ten account for roughly 1.2%. The J gene is TRBJ2-2, the V gene TRBV5-1, with TRBD2 matching 8 bases. What was sequenced was naive CD4+ T cells sorted from blood. Subset noted: CD45RA+ positively selected. This sequence originates from a man between 25 and 39 years old in good health. The CDR3 spells CASSADATSGRLVGELFF. CDR3 nucleotides: TGCGCCAGCAGCGCCGACGCGACCAGCGGGAGATTGGTCGGGGAGCTGTTTTTT.